These 6 T cell receptor beta chains came from one sample sequenced in a study of blood T cell repertoires in COVID-19. Sequenced by immunoSEQ multiplex PCR; TCRdb stores in-frame clones only, minus some. The sample records approximately 120,000 clones, approximately 90% being singletons. Sequenced input: peripheral blood. These receptors all come from a man aged 50 to 60 with acute or convalescent COVID-19.

V usage is TRBV2 and J usage is TRBJ2-3; D gene ambiguous. Germline CDR1 reads SNHLY; CDR2 reads FYNNEI. Trimming stripped 7 bases from V and 6 bases from J, with 11 bases between. This CDR3 has 12 amino acids. CDR3 sequence (DNA): TGTGCCAGCAACCCTAGTTTGGATACGCAGTATTTT. This encodes CASNPSLDTQYF. The full variable domain, in which reference TRBV2 and TRBJ2-3 provide the parts outside the CDR3, is EPEVTQTPSHQVTQMGQEVILRCVPISNHLYFYWYRQILGQKVEFLVSFYNNEISEKSEIFDDQFSVERPDGSNFTLKIRSTKLEDSAMYFCASNPSLDTQYFGPGTRLTVL.

This chain links TRBV3-1 (or the pseudogene TRBV3-2) with TRBJ2-5, with D perhaps matching TRBD2 (5 bases). V was trimmed by 4 bases and J by 1 base, leaving 13 bases between them. The CDR3 covers 15 residues. Per germline, CDR1 LGHDT and CDR2 YNNKEL (reference sequence). In DNA form, the CDR3 reads TGTGCCAGCAGCCCCCAGCGGAGAAGCCAAGAGACCCAGTACTTC. Encoded protein: CASSPQRRSQETQYF.

V usage is TRBV4-2 and J usage is TRBJ1-2; no firm D call. There are 14 residues in the CDR3. Looked up from germline, CDR1 is LGHNA and CDR2 is YNFKEQ. The germline V and J ends were trimmed by 0 bases and 10 bases, with 15 bases remaining between them. The CDR3 coding sequence is TGTGCCAGCAGCCAAGAGGTGTCGGGTGGTGACTACACCTTC. It yields the protein CASSQEVSGGDYTF.

The table lists this clone with a count of one. The V and J genes are TRBV27 and TRBJ1-2, with 9 positions matching TRBD1. The V gene end was trimmed by 3 bases and the J gene end by 3 bases; junction bases not matched to a gene: 2. The CDR3 covers 14 residues. Per the germline V gene, CDR1 is MNHEY and CDR2 is SMNVEV (reference sequence). The DNA of the CDR3 is TGTGCCAGCAGTTTCGGGACAGGGCACTATGGCTACACCTTC. It is translated as CASSFGTGHYGYTF.

This clone was seen only a few times. The rearrangement links TRBV7-6 to TRBJ2-2; 9 bases align to TRBD1. V trimming: 5 bases; J trimming: 6 bases; junction bases outside the gene matches: 7. Germline V gene lookup returns CDR1 SGHVS and CDR2 FNYEAQ. The CDR3 has 15 amino acids. DNA for the CDR3: TGTGCCAGCAGCCCCGCGGGACAGGGCCCCGGGGAGCTGTTTTTT. The encoded protein is CASSPAGQGPGELFF.

The chain joins TRBV18 to TRBJ2-7; TRBD1 agrees at 7 bases. J gave up 1 base and V 3 bases, and 12 bases lay outside the gene matches. Germline values: CDR1 KGHSH, CDR2 LQKENI. The CDR3 consists of 17 residues. Written as DNA, the CDR3 is TGTGCCAGCTCACCTCGACCGACAGGGAAAGAATCCTACGAGCAGTACTTC. Translation: CASSPRPTGKESYEQYF. The full variable domain, completed using reference TRBV18 and TRBJ2-7, is NAGVMQNPRHLVRRRGQEARLRCSPMKGHSHVYWYRQLPEEGLKFMVYLQKENIIDESGMPKERFSAEFPKEGPSILRIQQVVRGDSAAYFCASSPRPTGKESYEQYFGPGTRLTVT.